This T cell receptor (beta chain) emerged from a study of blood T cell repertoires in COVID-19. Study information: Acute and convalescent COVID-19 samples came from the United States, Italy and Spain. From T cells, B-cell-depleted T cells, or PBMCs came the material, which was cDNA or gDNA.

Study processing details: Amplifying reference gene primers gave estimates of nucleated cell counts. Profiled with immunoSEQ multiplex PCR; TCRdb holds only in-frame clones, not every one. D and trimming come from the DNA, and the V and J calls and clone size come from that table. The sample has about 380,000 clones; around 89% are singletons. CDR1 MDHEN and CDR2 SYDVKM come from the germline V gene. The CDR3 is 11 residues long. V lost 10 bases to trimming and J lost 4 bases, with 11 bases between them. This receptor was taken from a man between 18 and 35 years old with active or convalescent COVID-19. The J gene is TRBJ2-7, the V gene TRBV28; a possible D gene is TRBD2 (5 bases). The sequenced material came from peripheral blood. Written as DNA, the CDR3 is TGTGCCACAACTAGGGAGTACGAGCAGTACTTC. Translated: CATTREYEQYF.